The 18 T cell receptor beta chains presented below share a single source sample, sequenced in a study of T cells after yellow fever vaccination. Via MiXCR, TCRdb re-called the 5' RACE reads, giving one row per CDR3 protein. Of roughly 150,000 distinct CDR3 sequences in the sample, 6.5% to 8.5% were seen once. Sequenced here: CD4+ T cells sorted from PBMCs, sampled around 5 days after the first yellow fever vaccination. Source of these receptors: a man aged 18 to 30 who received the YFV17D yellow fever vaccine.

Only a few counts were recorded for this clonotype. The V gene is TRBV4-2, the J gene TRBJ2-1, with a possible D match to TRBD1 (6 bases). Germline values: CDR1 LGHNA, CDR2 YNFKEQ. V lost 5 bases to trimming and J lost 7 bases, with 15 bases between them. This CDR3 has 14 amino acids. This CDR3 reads CASSVRGRGNEQFF. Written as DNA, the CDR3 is TGTGCCAGCAGCGTTCGCGGCAGGGGAAATGAGCAGTTCTTC.

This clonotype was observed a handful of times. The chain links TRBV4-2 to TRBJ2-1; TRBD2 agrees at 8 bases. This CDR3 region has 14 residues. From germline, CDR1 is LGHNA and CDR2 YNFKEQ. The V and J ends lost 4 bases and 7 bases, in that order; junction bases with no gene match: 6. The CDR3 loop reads CASSRPGTRNEQFF. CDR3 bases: TGTGCCAGCAGCCGCCCCGGGACTAGAAATGAGCAGTTCTTC.

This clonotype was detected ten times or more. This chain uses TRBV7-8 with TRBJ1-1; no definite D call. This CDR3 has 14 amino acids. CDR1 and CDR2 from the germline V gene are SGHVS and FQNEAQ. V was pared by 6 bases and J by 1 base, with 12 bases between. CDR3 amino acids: CASRIGRGNTEAFF. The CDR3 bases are TGTGCCAGCAGGATCGGCCGGGGGAACACTGAAGCTTTCTTT.

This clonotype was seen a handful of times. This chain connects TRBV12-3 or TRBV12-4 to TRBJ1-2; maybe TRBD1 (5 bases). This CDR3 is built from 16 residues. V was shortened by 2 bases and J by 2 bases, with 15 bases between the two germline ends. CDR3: CASSLSGTSKNYGYTF. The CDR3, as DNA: TGTGCCAGCAGTTTATCGGGGACCTCTAAAAACTATGGCTACACCTTC.

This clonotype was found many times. This CDR3 reads CASSDRDHYGYTF. As DNA, the CDR3 is TGTGCCAGCTCGGACAGGGATCACTATGGCTACACCTTC. The chain couples TRBV6-6 to TRBJ1-2; 8 nucleotides agree with TRBD1. CDR3 length equals 13 residues. Trimming at V came to 8 bases and at J to 3 bases, leaving 5 bases not matched to a gene. Germline-derived CDR1 and CDR2 are MNHNY and SVGAGI (reference sequence).

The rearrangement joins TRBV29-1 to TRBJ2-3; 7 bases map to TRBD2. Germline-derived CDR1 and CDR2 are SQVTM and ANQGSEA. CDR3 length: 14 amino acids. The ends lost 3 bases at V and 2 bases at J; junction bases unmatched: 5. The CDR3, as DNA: TGCAGCGTTGACCGACTAGCCTTCACAGATACGCAGTATTTT. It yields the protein CSVDRLAFTDTQYF.

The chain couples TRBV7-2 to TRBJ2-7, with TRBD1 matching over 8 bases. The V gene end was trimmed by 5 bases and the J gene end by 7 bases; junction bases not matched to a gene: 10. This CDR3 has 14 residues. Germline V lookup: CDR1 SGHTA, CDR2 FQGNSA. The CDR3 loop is CASSAPGTGGEQYF. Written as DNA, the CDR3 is TGTGCCAGCAGCGCCCCCGGGACAGGCGGGGAGCAGTACTTC. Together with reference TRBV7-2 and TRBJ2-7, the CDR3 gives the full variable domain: GAGVSQSPSNKVTEKGKDVELRCDPISGHTALYWYRQSLGQGLEFLIYFQGNSAPDKSGLPSDRFSAERTGGSVSTLTIQRTQQEDSAVYLCASSAPGTGGEQYFGPGTRLTVT.

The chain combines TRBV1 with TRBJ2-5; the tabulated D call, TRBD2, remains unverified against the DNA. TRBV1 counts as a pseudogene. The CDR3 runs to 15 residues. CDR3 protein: CISSSRTSVRETQYF. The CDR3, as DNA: TGCATCAGCAGTTCCAGGACTAGTGTACGAGAGACCCAGTACTTC.

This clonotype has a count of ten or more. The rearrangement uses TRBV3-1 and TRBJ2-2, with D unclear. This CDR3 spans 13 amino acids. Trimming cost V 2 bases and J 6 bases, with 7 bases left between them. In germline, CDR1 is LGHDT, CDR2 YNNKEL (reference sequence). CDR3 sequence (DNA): TGTGCCAGCAGCCAAATACGTCCCGGGGAGCTGTTTTTT. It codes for CASSQIRPGELFF. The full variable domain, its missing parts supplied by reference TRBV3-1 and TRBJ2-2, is DTAVSQTPKYLVTQMGNDKSIKCEQNLGHDTMYWYKQDSKKFLKIMFSYNNKELIINETVPNRFSPKSPDKAHLNLHINSLELGDSAVYFCASSQIRPGELFFGEGSRLTVL.

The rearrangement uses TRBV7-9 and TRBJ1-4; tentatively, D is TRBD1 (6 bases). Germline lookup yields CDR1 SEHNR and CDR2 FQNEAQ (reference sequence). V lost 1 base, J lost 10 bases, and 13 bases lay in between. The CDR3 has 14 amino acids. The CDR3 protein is CASSLEGDGGKLFF. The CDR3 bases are TGTGCCAGCAGCTTAGAGGGGGATGGGGGAAAACTGTTTTTT.

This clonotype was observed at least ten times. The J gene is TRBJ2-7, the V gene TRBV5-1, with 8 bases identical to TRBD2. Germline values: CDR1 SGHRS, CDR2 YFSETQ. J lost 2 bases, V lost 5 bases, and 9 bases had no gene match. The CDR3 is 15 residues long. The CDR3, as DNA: TGCGCCAGCAGTACATCCGGGACTAGTACCTACGAGCAGTACTTC. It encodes CASSTSGTSTYEQYF.

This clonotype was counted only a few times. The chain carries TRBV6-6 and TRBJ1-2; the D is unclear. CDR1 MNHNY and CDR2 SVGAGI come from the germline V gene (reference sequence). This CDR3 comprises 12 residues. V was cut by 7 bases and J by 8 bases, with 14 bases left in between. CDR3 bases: TGTGCCAGCACCGAGATACTCGGGGGCTACACCTTC. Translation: CASTEILGGYTF.

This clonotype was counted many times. CDR3 loop: CASSLHPGPYEQYV. The DNA for the CDR3 is TGTGCCAGCAGCTTACATCCGGGGCCCTACGAGCAGTACGTC. The rearrangement joins TRBV7-2 to TRBJ2-7; the D call may be TRBD1 or TRBD2 (5 bases each). Germline CDR1 reads SGHTA; CDR2 reads FQGNSA. The V end lost 2 bases, the J end lost 2 bases, and 10 bases lay between the germline ends. The CDR3 has 14 amino acids.

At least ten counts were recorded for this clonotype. The DNA for the CDR3 is TGTGCCAGCAGCGTAGGGGGAACCGCAGATACGCAGTATTTT. Translated: CASSVGGTADTQYF. The gene calls are TRBV9 and TRBJ2-3; D is unresolved. The germline gives CDR1 SGDLS, CDR2 YYNGEE. The V end lost 0 bases, the J end lost 4 bases, and 9 bases lay between the germline ends. The CDR3 has 14 residues.

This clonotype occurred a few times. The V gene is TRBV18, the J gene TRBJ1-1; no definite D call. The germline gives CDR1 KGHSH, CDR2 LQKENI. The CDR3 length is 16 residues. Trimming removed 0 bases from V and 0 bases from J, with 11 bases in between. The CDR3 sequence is CASSPPPAGMNTEAFF. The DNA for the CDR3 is TGTGCCAGCTCACCACCCCCCGCTGGAATGAACACTGAAGCTTTCTTT.

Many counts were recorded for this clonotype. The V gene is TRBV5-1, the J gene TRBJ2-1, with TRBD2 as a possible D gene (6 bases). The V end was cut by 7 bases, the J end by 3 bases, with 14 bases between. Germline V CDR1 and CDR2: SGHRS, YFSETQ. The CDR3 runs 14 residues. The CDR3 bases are TGCGCCAGCCAGGAGGGTGGAGGCTACAATGAGCAGTTCTTC. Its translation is CASQEGGGYNEQFF.

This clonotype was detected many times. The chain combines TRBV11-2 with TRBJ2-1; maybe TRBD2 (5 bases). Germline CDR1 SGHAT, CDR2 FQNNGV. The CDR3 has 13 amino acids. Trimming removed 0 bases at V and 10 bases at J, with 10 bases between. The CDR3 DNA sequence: TGTGCCAGCAGCTTAGATGGGAGCGGCGAGCAGTTCTTC. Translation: CASSLDGSGEQFF.

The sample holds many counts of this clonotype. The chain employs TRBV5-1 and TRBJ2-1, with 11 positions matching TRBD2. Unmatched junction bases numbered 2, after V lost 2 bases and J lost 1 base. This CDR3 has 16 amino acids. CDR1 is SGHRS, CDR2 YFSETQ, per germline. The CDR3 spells CASSFSSGGSYNEQFF. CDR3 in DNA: TGCGCCAGCAGCTTCTCTAGCGGGGGGTCCTACAATGAGCAGTTCTTC.